This T cell receptor (beta chain) emerged from a study of T cell changes during pregnancy in multiple sclerosis. Repertoires were generated with immunoSEQ multiplex PCR, while TCRdb's copy carries only in-frame clones and drops some. This table has about 75,000 clones, 90% to 95% appearing once. The CDR3 contains 16 residues. Germline V CDR1 and CDR2: SGHVS, FQNEAQ. The ends were cut back, 0 bases at V and 0 bases at J, with 11 bases in the middle. The V gene is TRBV7-8, the J gene TRBJ1-1, with D possibly TRBD1 on 5 matching bases. The source was CD4+ T cells from peripheral blood mononuclear cells, collected before pregnancy. This TCR was recovered from a female donor with multiple sclerosis, enrolled in a pregnancy study. CDR3 DNA: TGTGCCAGCAGCTTAGCCGCGCAGGGTCTGAACACTGAAGCTTTCTTT. It specifies CASSLAAQGLNTEAFF.